The present entry profiles one T cell receptor (beta chain) with its context. Its antigen remains unknown. These data are taken from a study of T cell responses to AZD1222 COVID-19 vaccine. General observations from the study: Mostly white British, mostly female donors; authors suggested clonal diversity may be underestimated. Repertoire sampling occurred only after the peak T cell response. Recipients of two AZD1222 doses showed rising Spike-specific TCR breadth and depth. At baseline, seropositivity was found in only a handful of AZD1222 recipients.

TCRdb keeps only in-frame clones here, not all; method: immunoSEQ multiplex PCR. The sample holds 100,000 to 150,000 clones, around 93% seen once. The CDR3 extends over 14 amino acids. Germline CDR1 is SGHTS and CDR2 is YDEGEE. The ends were cut back, 2 bases at V and 2 bases at J, with 8 bases in the middle. The sequence came from an adult in good health. This chain uses TRBV5-8 with TRBJ1-3; D may be TRBD1 (5 bases). The source material was peripheral blood, sampled on day 0 of AZD1222 vaccination. The CDR3 nucleotides are TGTGCCAGCAGCTTCGGACACCCTGGAAACACCATATATTTT. Protein sequence: CASSFGHPGNTIYF.